The 9 T cell receptor beta chains below were found in one sample sequenced in a study of blood T cell repertoires in COVID-19. The method was immunoSEQ multiplex PCR; TCRdb's version includes in-frame clones alone and lacks a portion of them. This table has about 250,000 clones, 80% to 90% appearing once. The sequencing input was PBMCs or T cells enriched from blood (not recorded which). The receptors stem from a woman aged 18-29 years who had recovered from COVID-19.

The rearrangement links TRBV9 to TRBJ2-3; a possible D gene is TRBD1 (5 bases). The germline V gene has CDR1 SGDLS and CDR2 YYNGEE. Trimming removed 0 bases from V and 2 bases from J, with 10 bases in between. The CDR3 is made up of 15 amino acids. The CDR3: CASSVVVDNTDTQYF. DNA for the CDR3: TGTGCCAGCAGCGTAGTAGTGGACAACACAGATACGCAGTATTTT. The whole variable domain, remainder taken from reference TRBV9 and TRBJ2-3, is DSGVTQTPKHLITATGQRVTLRCSPRSGDLSVYWYQQSLDQGLQFLIQYYNGEERAKGNILERFSAQQFPDLHSELNLSSLELGDSALYFCASSVVVDNTDTQYFGPGTRLTVL.

This chain connects TRBV19 to TRBJ2-5, with a weak D call TRBD1 (5 bases). The germline V and J ends were trimmed by 1 base and 7 bases, with 13 bases remaining between them. There are 14 residues in the CDR3. Germline CDR1 LNHDA, CDR2 SQIVND (reference sequence). The CDR3: CASSIASGARTQYF. The CDR3, as DNA: TGTGCCAGTAGTATAGCCAGTGGGGCGCGGACCCAGTACTTC.

This clone is a singleton in its sample. One junction end disagrees with the germline gene, perhaps due to a read error. The CDR3 here is CASSPSSHYNEQFF. CDR3 nucleotide sequence: TGTGCTAGCAGCCCGTCCTCACATTACAATGAGCAGTTCTTC. V gene TRBV7-7 combines with J gene TRBJ2-1; D is ambiguous. Germline V lookup: CDR1 SSHAT, CDR2 FNYEAQ (reference sequence). This CDR3 spans 14 amino acids. Drawing the rest from reference TRBV7-7 and TRBJ2-1, the complete variable domain is GAGVSQSPRYKVTKRGQDVTLRCDPISSHATLYWYQQALGQGPEFLTYFNYEAQPDKSGLPSDRFSAERPEGSISTLTIQRTEQRDSAMYRCASSPSSHYNEQFFGPGTRLTVL.

In this sample, this clone turned up once. The chain employs TRBV9 and TRBJ1-4; D unresolved. The CDR3 is made up of 15 amino acids. Per germline, CDR1 SGDLS and CDR2 YYNGEE. Trimming shortened V by 1 base and J by 0 bases, and 7 bases separated the two germline ends. The CDR3 spells CASSVSRATNEKLFF. Written as DNA, the CDR3 is TGTGCCAGCAGCGTATCAAGAGCAACTAATGAAAAACTGTTTTTT.

The rearrangement joins TRBV7-8 to TRBJ1-1; weak D call: TRBD1 (6 bases). The germline gives CDR1 SGHVS, CDR2 FQNEAQ. Trimming took 1 base from V and 5 from J, leaving 17 bases between them. This CDR3 is 16 amino acids long. CDR3 loop: CASSLVGGGLGTEAFF. The CDR3 nucleotides are TGTGCCAGCAGCTTAGTGGGCGGGGGGCTCGGGACTGAAGCTTTCTTT. The full variable domain, with the rest looked up from reference TRBV7-8 and TRBJ1-1, is GAGVSQSPRYKVAKRGQDVALRCDPISGHVSLFWYQQALGQGPEFLTYFQNEAQLDKSGLPSDRFFAERPEGSVSTLKIQRTQQEDSAVYLCASSLVGGGLGTEAFFGQGTRLTVV.

V is TRBV4-1 and J is TRBJ1-2, with D maybe TRBD1 (6 bases). CDR1 is MGHRA and CDR2 is YSYEKL in the germline V gene. The CDR3 is 15 amino acids. V lost 2 bases to trimming and J lost 8 bases, with 18 bases between them. CDR3 loop: CASSQRLQGSDGYTF. For the CDR3, the DNA is TGCGCCAGCAGCCAAAGGTTACAGGGTTCGGACGGCTACACCTTC.

This sequence joins TRBV2 and TRBJ1-6; a weak D match, TRBD1 (5 bases). Germline V gene data show CDR1 as SNHLY and CDR2 as FYNNEI. The CDR3 sequence is 15 residues long. V lost 11 bases and J lost 8, with 22 bases in between. The CDR3 DNA follows: TGTGCCGCCTTAGGTGGGGCAAGGTTTGATTCACCCCTCCACTTT. Its translation: CAALGGARFDSPLHF.

CDR3 residues: CASSPGWAAGTQYF. As DNA, the CDR3 is TGTGCCAGCAGTCCCGGTTGGGCTGCGGGTACGCAGTATTTT. The chain is built from TRBV7-3 and TRBJ2-3; a weak D match, TRBD2 (5 bases). The CDR3 runs 14 residues. Looked up from germline, CDR1 is SGHTA and CDR2 is FQGTGA. V was trimmed by 6 bases and J by 8 bases, leaving 18 bases between them.

This chain connects TRBV10-2 to TRBJ1-5, with 11 bases aligning to TRBD1. CDR3 length: 16 amino acids. CDR1 and CDR2 (germline): WSHSY, SAAADI. Germline trimming cut 9 bases from V and 6 bases from J; bases unmatched to any gene: 13. The CDR3 DNA follows: TGCGCCAGTGCAGTGACCGGGACAGGGGGGAGTCAGCCCCAGCATTTT. The encoded protein is CASAVTGTGGSQPQHF.